This entry concerns a single T cell receptor beta chain. Its antigen is unknown. CDR3 length: 16 amino acids, cysteine to phenylalanine. Only the CDR3 DNA is retained, 48 bases long and in frame from the first base. Sequences SGHAT (CDR1) and FQNNGV (CDR2) are obtained from the germline V gene. V loses 1 base at its end and J loses 3 bases; junction bases beyond the gene matches: 7. This record comes from a study of cytomegalovirus exposure and HLA in healthy donors (dated by TCRdb to between 2016 and 2019). For the study in its entirety: An earlier analysis of approximately 590 of the donors reported approximately 290 Gb of sequence data and about 100 million unique TCR beta sequences from 150 million to 200 million T cells. Four or five DR-DQ haplotypes were treated as single units for association and clustering because of strong linkage in the cohort. Besides the first cohort of roughly 640 subjects, a separate validation cohort made up of 120 different subjects was used. The study profiled the T cell repertoires of 666 subjects by immunosequencing and related them to cytomegalovirus serostatus. To decide whether each TCR beta V gene segment behaved as functional or pseudogenic, an earlier analysis of approximately 600 of the donors relied on high-throughput TCR beta sequencing. HLA typing covered class I and class II loci at four-digit resolution. Typing coverage differed by locus: A, B, C, DRB1 and DQB1 were typed in about 620-630 donors, DQA1 in 500 to 550, DPA1 in over 600, and DPB1 in 450 to 490. Among roughly 400 genotyped donors of the cohort, an average of about 240,000 unique TCR beta nucleotide sequences were sequenced per donor, roughly 20% of them non-productive. An early release that covered about 600 HLA-typed donors contained approximately 300 gigabases of sequencing data and 75 million to 100 million unique TCR sequences. A later genetic analysis used genome-wide SNP genotypes for about three fifths of the 666 donors, treating that subset as a discovery cohort. The study aimed to test whether cataloging public T cell receptors could reveal signatures of past pathogen exposure. To study patterns of TCR occurrence, a later analysis re-analyzed previously published TCR beta repertoires from under 750 donors and added high-resolution HLA genotyping. To predict cytomegalovirus infection status, the study combined high-throughput TCR immunosequencing, statistical association of individual TCRs with disease status, and machine learning. The genetic ancestry cluster associated with self-reported Caucasian donors included 81% of the approximately 430 genotyped donors. Alongside the repertoire data, information on donor age, sex, ethnicity and CMV serostatus was compiled. All discovery cohort repertoires had been generated on a single sequencing platform. In the later analysis, no new phenotypic data were used to find candidate immune exposures; instead, reliance was placed on TCR beta sequences and their occurrence across donors. The full study reports these points: A few of the identified cytomegalovirus-associated TCR beta chains were confirmed in vitro to be specific for cytomegalovirus antigens. CMV serostatus was the only immune exposure information available for the cohort. An association between a missense DCLRE1C variant and V-gene and J-gene trimming of TCR beta chains was found in a later genetic analysis and replicated in an independent cohort. The earlier analysis of some 540 of the donors excluded some 15 rarely observed V segments, including chromosome 9 orphons, because counts were too low. In an earlier analysis of 587 of the donors, most TCR beta V segments appeared in productive rearrangements about 87% or about 30% of the time, broadly matching IMGT annotations. The study listed 150 to 200 TCR beta chains as associated with cytomegalovirus. Most CMV-associated TCR beta chains appeared to be HLA-restricted in a later analysis, and the HLA associations seemed to be driven largely by CMV exposure. At a false discovery rate of 0.05, a later analysis linked approximately 18,000 TCR beta sequences to specific HLA alleles. Compared with the roughly 600-donor mean, donors in an Asian-associated ancestry cluster had fewer N-insertions in productive TCRs, according to a later genetic analysis. The classifier was reported to diagnose cytomegalovirus status with high specificity and sensitivity in both the original and validation cohorts. The 87-base-pair reads could not distinguish some IMGT-functional V segments, including TRBV6-2 and TRBV6-3, so those segments were excluded. Across donors, most TCR sequences were observed very rarely, whereas some public TCRs were present in many individuals. A cluster of highly shared sequence variants was judged likely to represent a technical artifact of the sequencing pipeline. Assigning TCR associations to individual alleles was difficult when HLA alleles, especially DR and DQ, strongly co-occurred. A further reported finding was that TCR beta sequences accurately predicted the HLA-A and HLA-B alleles for most subjects in the first cohort. Linkage disequilibrium might explain the correlated functional status among segregating V segments, but an unknown experimental factor could not be ruled out. In this cohort, only TCR beta chains were sequenced, and detectable features were limited by the absence of alpha or paired-chain data. Because some donors lacked HLA typing at each locus, the association tests relied only on the typed subset. According to the authors, the approach could potentially be generalized to other disease states and immunological phenotypes. According to a later analysis, TCR association rates differed among HLA loci, with DRB1 alleles showing the most associated TCRs and HLA-C alleles showing the fewest. A later analysis found that HLA-associated TCR beta chains were more clonally expanded and had lower generation probabilities than equally common non-associated chains. The presence/absence analyses assumed that sequencing depth was roughly uniform across donors, and that assumption may not be true. In a later analysis, several top co-occurrence clusters were reported to appear linked to parvovirus B19, influenza, CMV and Epstein-Barr virus.

In total, 630 or so healthy bone marrow donors made up the cohort. At the time of sampling, all cohort members were nominally healthy, though unrecorded immune exposures were likely present. The donor tested CMV seronegative and was one of the 352 seronegative cohort members. Every donor gave a peripheral blood sample, and the peripheral blood mononuclear cells from that sample were used for TCR beta sequencing. Genomic DNA was extracted from the blood cell samples with the Qiagen DNeasy Blood Extraction Kit. The library relied on the immunoSEQ multiplex PCR assay. The multiplex PCR relied on a mix of 60 forward primers for TCR Vbeta segments and 13 reverse primers for TCR Jbeta segments. Amplification of the CDR3 region of rearranged TCR beta genes was performed with a multiplex PCR assay on genomic DNA. The Illumina HiSeq System was used to sequence the amplified TCR beta libraries as 87-base-pair reads. Processing in the source paper ran as follows. A later analysis tallied roughly 78 million unique TCR beta chains across the roughly 610 repertoires, and approximately 9.9 million of those chains were shared by two or more donors. Raw reads were error-corrected and collapsed into unique sequences with a nearest-neighbor algorithm that merged closely related sequences to remove PCR and sequencing errors. V, D and J gene segments were assigned by aligning CDR3 sequences to IMGT reference sequences. Each retained sequence needed at least a six-nucleotide match to both a V gene segment and a J gene segment. Rearrangements were called productive when the CDR3 lacked stop codons and stayed in frame with V and J; all others were non-productive. Following IMGT convention, CDR3 was defined as the stretch from the second conserved V-encoded cysteine up to the conserved J-encoded phenylalanine. The earlier analysis of 500 to 600 of the donors excluded sequences that lacked an unambiguous match to a single V gene segment. In an earlier analysis of approximately 550 of the donors, V segments were called functional above 56.7% productive rearrangements and were called segregating when the between-donor standard deviation exceeded 5%. A statistical classification framework was built to diagnose cytomegalovirus status from the catalog of TCR beta chain sequences. A later analysis assigned V and J genes by comparing TCR nucleotide sequences with IMGT/GENE-DB human TR gene sequences. Using the TCRdist pipeline, a later analysis assigned CDR3 sequences along with most-parsimonious VDJ recombination scenarios. A later analysis defined each TCR beta chain by its CDR3 amino acid sequence plus V-gene family, and excluded reads lacking a unique V-gene family. As a way to deal with suspected cross-contamination and a sequencing artifact, a later analysis dropped hundreds of nucleotide sequences that were highly shared and had low generation probability. In a later analysis, a clonal expansion index was calculated for each public chain from normalized within-repertoire ranks of inferred template counts. A later analysis computed generation probabilities with a VDJ recombination model fitted to out-of-frame rearrangements, and checked the results against IGoR. In a later analysis, hypergeometric tests were used to score TCR-TCR, TCR-HLA and TCR-CMV co-occurrence, with a repertoire-size bias correction applied to TCR pairs. A later analysis estimated false discovery rates by permuting HLA or CMV assignments 20 times. A later analysis grouped co-occurring TCRs with DBSCAN, adding TCRdist sequence similarity when clustering within HLA-allele-positive subsets. Repertoires with fewer than 30,000 or more than 120,000 public chains were left out of co-occurrence clustering, as were about 5 repertoires with anomalous nucleotide sharing. What TCRdb holds here is the immuneACCESS table cut down to in-frame rearrangements. Part of the clones is not present; checked against another copy, under half of the missing clones reflect an unresolved V gene, and the others are unexplained. From that table come the V and J calls and clone size; the DNA was used to work out D and trimming. The sample's clone listing holds 75,000 to 95,000 clones. The top ten hold roughly 5% of the sample.

Sequencing was carried out using PBMCs. The receptor was derived from a man aged 25-45 years in good health and CMV-seronegative. This receptor chain uses TRBV11-2 and TRBJ2-5, and TRBD2 aligns with 8 junction nucleotides. The sequence in DNA is TGTGCCAGCAGCTTAGTACAGCGGGGGAACAAAGAGACCCAGTACTTC. It translates to CASSLVQRGNKETQYF.